One and the same sample provided the 7 T cell receptor beta chains below, sequenced in a study of blood T cell repertoires in COVID-19. Measured with immunoSEQ multiplex PCR; TCRdb has only the in-frame clones, and not every one. This sample has about 140,000 clones; 87% occur once, and the top ten carry approximately 10%. Sequencing was done on a sample of PBMCs or T cells enriched from blood (not recorded which). Receptors originate from a man in his 60s who had recovered from COVID-19.

J is TRBJ2-5 and V is TRBV5-8; D is undetermined. V lost 0 bases, J lost 3 bases, and 9 bases lay in between. CDR1 and CDR2 from the germline V gene are SGHTS and YDEGEE. The CDR3 has 14 residues. The CDR3 DNA is TGTGCCAGCAGCTTGGAAGTCACAGAAGAGACCCAGTACTTC. It encodes CASSLEVTEETQYF.

The chain couples TRBV5-1 to TRBJ2-7; D may be TRBD1 (5 bases). Germline V gene lookup returns CDR1 SGHRS and CDR2 YFSETQ. Trimming took 3 bases from V and 3 from J, leaving 10 bases between them. This CDR3 comprises 13 residues. This CDR3 reads CASSSGQFYEQYF. The CDR3 nucleotides are TGCGCCAGCAGCTCCGGACAATTCTACGAGCAGTACTTC.

The chain is built from TRBV6-5 and TRBJ1-5; D may be TRBD1 (6 bases). Germline loops: CDR1 MNHEY, CDR2 SVGAGI. The CDR3 is made up of 13 amino acids. The V end lost 7 bases, the J end lost 3 bases, and 10 bases lay between the germline ends. CDR3 region: CASNGQTNQPQHF. Written as DNA, the CDR3 is TGTGCCAGCAATGGACAGACCAATCAGCCCCAGCATTTT.

This clone has just one count. V and J are TRBV7-9 and TRBJ2-7; TRBD1 aligns across 9 bases. V dropped 6 bases and J dropped 1; count of bases not matched to a gene: 7. Germline V gene lookup returns CDR1 SEHNR and CDR2 FQNEAQ (reference sequence). The CDR3 is 15 residues long. CDR3: CASSHTGGRSYEQYF. The DNA for the CDR3 is TGTGCCAGCAGTCATACAGGGGGCAGGTCCTACGAGCAGTACTTC.

The J gene is TRBJ1-5, the V gene TRBV5-6, with unresolved D. CDR1 SGHDT and CDR2 YYEEEE come from the germline V gene. This CDR3 is built from 12 residues. V was pared by 2 bases and J by 7 bases, with 7 bases between. This chain's CDR3 is CASSLRGQPQHF. The CDR3 DNA is TGTGCCAGCAGCTTACGGGGACAGCCCCAGCATTTT.

This chain links TRBV2 with TRBJ2-2, with a tentative D call TRBD1 (6 bases). With 6 bases removed from V and 5 bases from J, the gap between germline ends came to 13 bases. Germline V gives CDR1 SNHLY, CDR2 FYNNEI. The CDR3 has 14 residues. Here the CDR3 reads CASRDNRGTGELFF. CDR3 DNA: TGTGCCAGCAGAGATAATAGGGGGACCGGGGAGCTGTTTTTT.

The chain links TRBV2 to TRBJ2-1; D possibly corresponds to TRBD1 (6 bases). The V and J ends lost 7 bases and 8 bases respectively, with 15 bases between them. Germline CDR1 reads SNHLY; CDR2 reads FYNNEI. CDR3 length: 13 residues. The CDR3 loop reads CASKDSLVHEQFF. The CDR3 nucleotides read TGTGCCAGCAAGGACAGTTTAGTCCATGAGCAGTTCTTC.